These T cell receptor beta chains were read from a single sample in a study of identical twins. TCRdb recomputed calls from the 5' RACE reads with MiXCR, one row per CDR3 protein. In the table there are some 760,000 distinct CDR3 sequences, roughly 20% of which are singletons. This sample was also put to use in a study of T cells expressing NK-cell markers.

The sample consisted of PBMCs. Receptors originate from a woman aged 18-29 years in good health. Both conserved end residues are part of each CDR3. The order of the fields is V gene, D gene, J gene, clone size, CDR3 DNA, CDR3 protein. A D gene is named only where the DNA matches it firmly. Clone size is given for some rows only: seen once, a few or many times, or a class if the clone is expanded.

v_call: TRBV7-9; d_call: -; j_call: TRBJ2-1; clone_size: few; cdr3_nt: TGTGCCAGCAGCTTAGCGGGACTTATTACGTACAATGAGCAGTTCTTC; cdr3_aa: CASSLAGLITYNEQFF
v_call: TRBV4-3; d_call: TRBD1; j_call: TRBJ1-4; clone_size: many; cdr3_nt: TGCGCCAGCAGCCAAGAAAGTCCAGGGGGAGGAGGAAAACTGTTTTTT; cdr3_aa: CASSQESPGGGGKLFF
v_call: TRBV5-1; d_call: -; j_call: TRBJ1-1; clone_size: -; cdr3_nt: TGCGCCAGCAGCTTGGCCCCGGAAGGGACTGAAGCTTTCTTT; cdr3_aa: CASSLAPEGTEAFF
v_call: TRBV7-2; d_call: -; j_call: TRBJ2-1; clone_size: -; cdr3_nt: TGTGCCAGCAGTTTCGAGGGTGCTACCTACAATGAGCAGTTCTTC; cdr3_aa: CASSFEGATYNEQFF
v_call: TRBV15; d_call: -; j_call: TRBJ2-7; clone_size: -; cdr3_nt: TGTGCCACCAGCAGAGGCGGGGACTCCTACGAGCAGTACTTC; cdr3_aa: CATSRGGDSYEQYF
v_call: TRBV12-3/TRBV12-4; d_call: -; j_call: TRBJ1-1; clone_size: -; cdr3_nt: TGTGCCAGCAGTTTAGCGTGGGGGGTAAACACTGAAGCTTTCTTT; cdr3_aa: CASSLAWGVNTEAFF
v_call: TRBV7-3; d_call: TRBD2; j_call: TRBJ2-7; clone_size: -; cdr3_nt: TGTGCCAGCAGCCGAGAGGGTGGGGGGGCCTACGAGCAGTACTTC; cdr3_aa: CASSREGGGAYEQYF
v_call: TRBV12-3/TRBV12-4; d_call: TRBD1; j_call: TRBJ2-1; clone_size: many; cdr3_nt: TGTGCCAGCAGTAGCGGAGCCTCAGGGGGCAGGGAGCAGTTCTTC; cdr3_aa: CASSSGASGGREQFF
v_call: TRBV7-3; d_call: -; j_call: TRBJ1-6; clone_size: -; cdr3_nt: TGTGCCAGCAGCTTAATTGGGGGCGGTTCACCCCTCCACTTT; cdr3_aa: CASSLIGGGSPLHF
v_call: TRBV5-1; d_call: -; j_call: TRBJ2-3; clone_size: once; cdr3_nt: TGCGCCAGCAGCCCGGGGACTGGCATCGATACGCAGTATTTT; cdr3_aa: CASSPGTGIDTQYF
v_call: TRBV20-1; d_call: -; j_call: TRBJ2-5; clone_size: -; cdr3_nt: TGCAGTGCGGCTCAAGGCGGCCAAGAGACCCAGTACTTC; cdr3_aa: CSAAQGGQETQYF
v_call: TRBV5-1; d_call: -; j_call: TRBJ2-1; clone_size: -; cdr3_nt: TGCGCCAGCAGCTTTGGGACGGTCAGCTCCTACAATGAGCAGTTCTTC; cdr3_aa: CASSFGTVSSYNEQFF
v_call: TRBV3-1; d_call: TRBD1; j_call: TRBJ2-2; clone_size: -; cdr3_nt: TGTGCCAGCAGCCGCCAGACAGGGTCGTACACCGGGGAGCTGTTTTTT; cdr3_aa: CASSRQTGSYTGELFF
v_call: TRBV9; d_call: -; j_call: TRBJ2-2; clone_size: once; cdr3_nt: TGTGCCAGCAGCGTAGTCACCGGGGGTCAGGACACCGGGGAGCTGTTTTTT; cdr3_aa: CASSVVTGGQDTGELFF
v_call: TRBV20-1; d_call: -; j_call: TRBJ2-5; clone_size: -; cdr3_nt: TGCAGTGCTAGACGCGGGGTCGAGACCCAGTACTTC; cdr3_aa: CSARRGVETQYF
v_call: TRBV20-1; d_call: TRBD1; j_call: TRBJ2-3; clone_size: -; cdr3_nt: TGCAGTGCTGAACCCTTCTTAGGGACAGGGGGCCTAAATACGCAGTATTTT; cdr3_aa: CSAEPFLGTGGLNTQYF
v_call: TRBV6-2/TRBV6-3; d_call: -; j_call: TRBJ2-1; clone_size: -; cdr3_nt: TGTGCCAGCAGTTACCGGCCGGGACGACTCAATGAGCAGTTCTTC; cdr3_aa: CASSYRPGRLNEQFF
v_call: TRBV5-1; d_call: -; j_call: TRBJ1-1; clone_size: few; cdr3_nt: TGCGCCAGCAGCTTCGGGGGAAGGAAGAACACTGAAGCTTTCTTT; cdr3_aa: CASSFGGRKNTEAFF
v_call: TRBV12-3/TRBV12-4; d_call: TRBD2; j_call: TRBJ2-1; clone_size: -; cdr3_nt: TGTGCCAGCAGTCCTCCGGGACTACCCTACAATGAGCAGTTCTTC; cdr3_aa: CASSPPGLPYNEQFF
v_call: TRBV6-2/TRBV6-3; d_call: -; j_call: TRBJ1-2; clone_size: -; cdr3_nt: TGTGCCAGCAGTTACTCGATCCGAGACACGGCACATGGCTACACCTTC; cdr3_aa: CASSYSIRDTAHGYTF
v_call: TRBV7-2; d_call: TRBD2; j_call: TRBJ2-1; clone_size: -; cdr3_nt: TGTGCCAGCAGCCTTAGCGGGAGAGTCTACAATGAGCAGTTCTTC; cdr3_aa: CASSLSGRVYNEQFF
v_call: TRBV6-5; d_call: -; j_call: TRBJ2-7; clone_size: few; cdr3_nt: TGTGCCAGCAGTTACTATACAGGCCGCGAGCAGTACTTC; cdr3_aa: CASSYYTGREQYF
v_call: TRBV5-6; d_call: -; j_call: TRBJ2-3; clone_size: -; cdr3_nt: TGTGCCAGCAGCTTGGAACTAGTGGCAGATACGCAGTATTTT; cdr3_aa: CASSLELVADTQYF
v_call: TRBV20-1; d_call: TRBD2; j_call: TRBJ2-7; clone_size: -; cdr3_nt: TGCAGTGCTAGAGGGCTAGCGGGCCTTTACGAGCAGTACTTC; cdr3_aa: CSARGLAGLYEQYF
v_call: TRBV7-9; d_call: -; j_call: TRBJ1-6; clone_size: -; cdr3_nt: TGTGCCAGCAGCTTTAGTGGGGGTTACAATAATTCACCCCTCCACTTT; cdr3_aa: CASSFSGGYNNSPLHF
v_call: TRBV7-9; d_call: -; j_call: TRBJ2-1; clone_size: medium-sized; cdr3_nt: TGTGCCAGCAGCCGCTACCGGGACGCCAGGCTTGAGCAGTTCTTC; cdr3_aa: CASSRYRDARLEQFF
v_call: TRBV12-3/TRBV12-4; d_call: -; j_call: TRBJ2-1; clone_size: -; cdr3_nt: TGTGCCAGCAGCGCTTCCGAGACTCCCTTCGGTTCCTACAATGAGCAGTTCTTC; cdr3_aa: CASSASETPFGSYNEQFF
v_call: TRBV10-3; d_call: -; j_call: TRBJ1-4; clone_size: -; cdr3_nt: TGTGCCATCAGTGAGGCGGGGGCAACTAATGAAAAACTGTTTTTT; cdr3_aa: CAISEAGATNEKLFF
v_call: TRBV11-2; d_call: -; j_call: TRBJ2-5; clone_size: few; cdr3_nt: TGTGCCAGCAGCCCCGGACGAATTAGAACAGAGACCCAGTACTTC; cdr3_aa: CASSPGRIRTETQYF
v_call: TRBV20-1; d_call: TRBD2; j_call: TRBJ2-7; clone_size: few; cdr3_nt: TGCAGTGCCGCAAACCGGGGACTAGCGGGTACAAGATCCTACGAGCAGTACTTC; cdr3_aa: CSAANRGLAGTRSYEQYF
v_call: TRBV15; d_call: TRBD2; j_call: TRBJ2-3; clone_size: few; cdr3_nt: TGTGCCACCAGCAGAGGACTAGCGGATCATCCAGATACGCAGTATTTT; cdr3_aa: CATSRGLADHPDTQYF
v_call: TRBV15; d_call: -; j_call: TRBJ2-4; clone_size: many; cdr3_nt: TGTGCCACCAGCAGGGGACGGACAAACATTCAGTACTTC; cdr3_aa: CATSRGRTNIQYF
v_call: TRBV6-1; d_call: -; j_call: TRBJ2-7; clone_size: -; cdr3_nt: TGTGCCAGCAGTGTTGCTTTAGTGGCCTCCTACGAGCAGTACTTC; cdr3_aa: CASSVALVASYEQYF
v_call: TRBV12-3/TRBV12-4; d_call: -; j_call: TRBJ1-5; clone_size: few; cdr3_nt: TGTGCCAGCAGTTCGGACGGGGGAGTCAATCAGCCCCAGCATTTT; cdr3_aa: CASSSDGGVNQPQHF
v_call: TRBV2; d_call: -; j_call: TRBJ1-1; clone_size: few; cdr3_nt: TGTGCCAGCAAAAAGGCGGTGAACACTGAAGCTTTCTTT; cdr3_aa: CASKKAVNTEAFF
v_call: TRBV5-5; d_call: -; j_call: TRBJ2-5; clone_size: -; cdr3_nt: TGTGCCAGCAGCTTGGCGGCTAGCTTTTACGTCGGGGAGACCCAGTACTTC; cdr3_aa: CASSLAASFYVGETQYF
v_call: TRBV12-3/TRBV12-4; d_call: TRBD1; j_call: TRBJ2-2; clone_size: few; cdr3_nt: TGTGCCAGCAGTGGCAGGGGGCTTACGAGGACCGGGGAGCTGTTTTTT; cdr3_aa: CASSGRGLTRTGELFF
v_call: TRBV6-4; d_call: -; j_call: TRBJ2-1; clone_size: -; cdr3_nt: TGTGCCAGCCCGGCAGAGTTCTTC; cdr3_aa: CASPAEFF
v_call: TRBV5-1; d_call: -; j_call: TRBJ2-2; clone_size: -; cdr3_nt: TGCGCCAGCAGCTTGGACGTGGGCGGGGAGCTGTTTTTT; cdr3_aa: CASSLDVGGELFF
v_call: TRBV12-5; d_call: -; j_call: TRBJ1-2; clone_size: -; cdr3_nt: TGTGCTAGTGGTCGGACGTACAGGGAGGGTGGCTACACCTTC; cdr3_aa: CASGRTYREGGYTF
v_call: TRBV12-3/TRBV12-4; d_call: TRBD1; j_call: TRBJ2-7; clone_size: -; cdr3_nt: TGTGCCAGCAGTACAGGGGCCTTCTACGAGCAGTACTTC; cdr3_aa: CASSTGAFYEQYF
v_call: TRBV5-1; d_call: TRBD1; j_call: TRBJ2-3; clone_size: -; cdr3_nt: TGCGCCAGCAGACCAGGACAGGGGGGACCCTTTTATACGCAGTATTTT; cdr3_aa: CASRPGQGGPFYTQYF
v_call: TRBV20-1; d_call: -; j_call: TRBJ2-3; clone_size: many; cdr3_nt: TGCAGTGCTAGGACTAACACAGATACGCAGTATTTT; cdr3_aa: CSARTNTDTQYF
v_call: TRBV14; d_call: -; j_call: TRBJ2-5; clone_size: -; cdr3_nt: TGTGCCAGCAGCCGGGACTTGAAGTGGACCCAGTACTTC; cdr3_aa: CASSRDLKWTQYF
v_call: TRBV7-2; d_call: TRBD1; j_call: TRBJ2-7; clone_size: -; cdr3_nt: TGTGCCAGCAGCTTAAGGACCGGGACAGCAAACGAGCAGTACTTC; cdr3_aa: CASSLRTGTANEQYF
v_call: TRBV30; d_call: -; j_call: TRBJ2-7; clone_size: -; cdr3_nt: TGTGCCTCGGGACTCGAATTCTACGAGCAGTACTTC; cdr3_aa: CASGLEFYEQYF
v_call: TRBV20-1; d_call: -; j_call: TRBJ2-1; clone_size: -; cdr3_nt: TGCAGTGCTAGAGATGTGTACCGGGAGATCCTACGTTCCTACAATGAGCAGTTCTTC; cdr3_aa: CSARDVYREILRSYNEQFF
v_call: TRBV20-1; d_call: -; j_call: TRBJ2-3; clone_size: few; cdr3_nt: TGCAGTGCTAGGGGATCAGTCTTTGCCACAGATACGCAGTATTTT; cdr3_aa: CSARGSVFATDTQYF
v_call: TRBV20-1; d_call: TRBD1; j_call: TRBJ2-7; clone_size: -; cdr3_nt: TGCAGTGCTAGAGGCCGGGACAGGGGGCCTCAGCAGTACTTC; cdr3_aa: CSARGRDRGPQQYF
v_call: TRBV5-1; d_call: TRBD1; j_call: TRBJ2-7; clone_size: few; cdr3_nt: TGCGCCAGCAGCCGACAGGGGCGTTTTGACGAGCAGTACTTC; cdr3_aa: CASSRQGRFDEQYF
v_call: TRBV20-1; d_call: TRBD1; j_call: TRBJ1-6; clone_size: many; cdr3_nt: TGCAGTGTTACCGGGGGACAGGGGCCGAGCTCCTATAATTCACCCCTCCACTTT; cdr3_aa: CSVTGGQGPSSYNSPLHF
v_call: TRBV5-1; d_call: -; j_call: TRBJ2-3; clone_size: few; cdr3_nt: TGCGCCAGCAGAAACAGGGGCACAGATACGCAGTATTTT; cdr3_aa: CASRNRGTDTQYF
v_call: TRBV5-1; d_call: -; j_call: TRBJ1-3; clone_size: -; cdr3_nt: TGCGCCAGCAGCTTGGGACAATGGGGTAACACCATATATTTT; cdr3_aa: CASSLGQWGNTIYF
v_call: TRBV7-9; d_call: -; j_call: TRBJ2-1; clone_size: -; cdr3_nt: TGTGCCAGCAGCTTACGGGACCTTATTGGTGGGCAGTTCTTC; cdr3_aa: CASSLRDLIGGQFF